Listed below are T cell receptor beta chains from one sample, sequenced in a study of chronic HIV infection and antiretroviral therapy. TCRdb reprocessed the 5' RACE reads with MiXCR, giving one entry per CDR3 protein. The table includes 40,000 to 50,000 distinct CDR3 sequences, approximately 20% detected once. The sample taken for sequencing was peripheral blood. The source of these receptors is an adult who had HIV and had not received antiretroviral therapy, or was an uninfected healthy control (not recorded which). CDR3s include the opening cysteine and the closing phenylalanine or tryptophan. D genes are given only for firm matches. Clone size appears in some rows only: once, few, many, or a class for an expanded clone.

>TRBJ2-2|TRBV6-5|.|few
CASTTTGTGELFF
TGTGCCAGCACTACCACCGGGACCGGGGAGCTGTTTTTT
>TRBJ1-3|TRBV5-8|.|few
CASSLRRNTIYF
TGTGCCAGCAGCTTACGGAGAAACACCATATATTTT
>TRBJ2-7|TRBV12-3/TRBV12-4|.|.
CASRKMGDEQYF
TGTGCCAGCAGGAAAATGGGGGACGAGCAGTACTTC
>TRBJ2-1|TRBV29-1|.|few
CSVDDAGIYNEQFF
TGCAGCGTTGACGATGCGGGAATCTACAATGAGCAGTTCTTC
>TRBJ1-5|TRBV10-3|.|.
CAIRDPNQPQHF
TGTGCCATCAGGGACCCTAATCAGCCCCAGCATTTT
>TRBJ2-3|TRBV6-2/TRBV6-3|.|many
CASSYSGVQYF
TGTGCCAGCAGTTACTCTGGGGTACAGTATTTT
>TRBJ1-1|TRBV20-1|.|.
CSARVGPRQHEAFF
TGCAGTGCTAGAGTGGGCCCTCGGCAACATGAAGCTTTCTTT
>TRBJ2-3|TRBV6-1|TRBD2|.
CASSSGLAGDTDTQYF
TGTGCCAGCAGTTCCGGACTAGCGGGAGACACAGATACGCAGTATTTT
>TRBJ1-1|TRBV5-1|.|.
CASSSQTGSEAFF
TGCGCCAGCAGCTCCCAGACAGGTAGTGAAGCTTTCTTT
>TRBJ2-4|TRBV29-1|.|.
CSVAGADRNIQYF
TGCAGCGTTGCAGGGGCCGACAGGAACATTCAGTACTTC
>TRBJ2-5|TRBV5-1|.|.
CASNHAPRETQYF
TGCGCCAGCAATCATGCTCCCCGAGAGACCCAGTACTTC
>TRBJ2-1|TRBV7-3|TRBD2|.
CASSPRGSGINNEQFF
TGTGCCAGCAGCCCGCGCGGTAGCGGGATAAACAATGAGCAGTTCTTC
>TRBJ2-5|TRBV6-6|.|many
CASSLDRRAQYF
TGTGCCAGCAGCCTTGACAGGAGGGCCCAGTACTTC
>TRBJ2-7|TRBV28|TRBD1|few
CASEGQGASYEQYF
TGTGCCTCAGAGGGGCAGGGGGCTTCCTACGAGCAGTACTTC
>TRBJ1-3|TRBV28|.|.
CASSLRAGNTIYF
TGTGCCAGCAGTTTGAGGGCTGGAAACACCATATATTTT
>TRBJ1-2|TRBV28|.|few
CASRGGYYGYTF
TGTGCCAGCAGGGGTGGCTACTATGGCTACACCTTC
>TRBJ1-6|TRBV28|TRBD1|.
CAISDRASYNSPLHF
TGTGCCATCTCGGACAGGGCTTCCTATAATTCACCCCTCCACTTT
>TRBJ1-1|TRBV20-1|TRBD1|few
CSARDPRTGQGTEAFF
TGCAGTGCTAGAGATCCGAGGACAGGGCAGGGGACTGAAGCTTTCTTT
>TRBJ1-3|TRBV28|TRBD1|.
CASSILTGGYGNTIYF
TGTGCCAGCAGTATCCTAACAGGGGGGTACGGAAACACCATATATTTT
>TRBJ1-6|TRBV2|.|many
CASETGPGGSPLHF
TGTGCCAGCGAAACAGGGCCCGGTGGGTCACCCCTCCACTTT
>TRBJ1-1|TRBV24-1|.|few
CATRPSEGQVTEAFF
TGTGCCACCAGACCGTCCGAGGGGCAAGTAACTGAAGCTTTCTTT
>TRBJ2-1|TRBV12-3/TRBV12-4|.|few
CASSLEPGEENEQFF
TGTGCCAGCAGTTTAGAACCAGGGGAGGAAAATGAGCAGTTCTTC
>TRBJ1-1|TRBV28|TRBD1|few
CATLTGYTEAFF
TGTGCCACCCTGACAGGGTACACTGAAGCTTTCTTT
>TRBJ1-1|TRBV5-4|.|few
CASSFRGSSEAFF
TGTGCCAGCAGCTTCAGGGGATCATCTGAAGCTTTCTTT
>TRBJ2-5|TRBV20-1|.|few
CSARGASRTQYF
TGCAGTGCTAGAGGGGCCTCGAGGACCCAGTACTTC
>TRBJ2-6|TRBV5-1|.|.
CASRSAGESAGANVLTF
TGCGCCAGCAGAAGCGCAGGGGAGTCAGCCGGGGCCAACGTCCTGACTTTC
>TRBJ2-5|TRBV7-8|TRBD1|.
CASSLTGGEETQYF
TGTGCCAGCAGCTTAACAGGGGGAGAAGAGACCCAGTACTTC
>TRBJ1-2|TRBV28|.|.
CASSFRRISYGYTF
TGTGCCAGCAGTTTCCGGCGGATAAGCTATGGCTACACCTTC
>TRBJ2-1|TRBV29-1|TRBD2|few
CSVASTSGGEQFF
TGCAGCGTTGCCTCGACTAGCGGTGGGGAGCAGTTCTTC
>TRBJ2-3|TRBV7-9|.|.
CASSFLQGLAERADTQYF
TGTGCCAGCAGCTTCCTCCAGGGGCTAGCGGAGAGGGCAGATACGCAGTATTTT
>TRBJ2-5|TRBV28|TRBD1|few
CASSQPGQGRRETQYF
TGTGCCAGCAGTCAACCGGGACAGGGGAGGAGGGAGACCCAGTACTTC
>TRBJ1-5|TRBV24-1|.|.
CATRTGSRNQPQHF
TGTGCCACCAGGACGGGCTCTCGCAATCAGCCCCAGCATTTT
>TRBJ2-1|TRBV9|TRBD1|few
CASSVLGQGYNEQFF
TGTGCCAGCAGCGTGTTAGGACAGGGATACAATGAGCAGTTCTTC